This T cell receptor beta chain was profiled in a study of T cell repertoires in cytomegalovirus infection. Across the study: Public signatures in TCR beta pointed to CMV infection and matching HLA type. Findings and caveats of the study: There were HLA-C-restricted CMV-specific TCR beta clonotypes dominating the ex vivo response. The cumulative frequency of public TCR beta families distinguished individuals who carried CMV together with the relevant HLA.

TCRdb processed the reads anew with MiXCR; each CDR3 protein has one entry. This sample has some 180,000 distinct CDR3 sequences, with roughly 9% found just once. This CDR3 region has 13 residues. Germline loops: CDR1 DFQATT, CDR2 SNEGSKA (reference sequence). V gave up 8 bases and J gave up 5 bases; unmatched junction bases: 8. This clonotype was recorded a few times. What it binds is unknown. The sequenced material came from PBMCs. The TCR comes from a human donor in good health (CMV status not recorded). Some clones in this sample may be carry-over from other donors' samples. The chain links TRBV20-1 to TRBJ2-3; 9 positions match TRBD1. The CDR3 spells CSTWTGELDTQYF. DNA for the CDR3: TGCAGTACTTGGACAGGGGAATTAGATACGCAGTATTTT.